These 20 T cell receptor beta chains were sequenced from one sample in a study of shared clonotypes between healthy human individuals. Sequenced by immunoSEQ multiplex PCR; TCRdb stores in-frame clones only, minus some. The sample lists roughly 1.5 million clones; nearly 99% were seen once. The material sequenced was naive CD4+ T cells sorted from blood. Subset meaning: CD45RA+ positively selected. Receptors originate from a man between 25 and 39 years old in good health.

The chain is built from TRBV7-8 and TRBJ2-3; D call uncertain. V lost 0 bases and J lost 5, with 6 bases in between. The CDR3 covers 13 residues. Germline V gene data show CDR1 as SGHVS and CDR2 as FQNEAQ. In nucleotides, the CDR3 is TGTGCCAGCAGCTTAGCCATCGGAGATACGCAGTATTTT. Translation gives CASSLAIGDTQYF.

This rearrangement joins TRBV6-5 to TRBJ2-7; D gene uncertain. The CDR3 is 13 residues long. The germline V and J ends were trimmed by 3 bases and 3 bases, with 9 bases remaining between them. In germline, CDR1 is MNHEY, CDR2 SVGAGI. The CDR3 region is CASSYWSDYEQYF. In DNA form, the CDR3 reads TGTGCCAGCAGTTATTGGAGTGACTACGAGCAGTACTTC.

V and J are TRBV4-3 and TRBJ1-1; unclear D gene. CDR1 is LGHNA, CDR2 YSLEER, per germline. CDR3 size: 13 residues. The germline V and J ends were trimmed by 4 bases and 1 base, with 7 bases remaining between them. The CDR3 coding sequence is TGCGCCAGCAGCCGCTCGGGGAACACTGAAGCTTTCTTT. This encodes CASSRSGNTEAFF.

This chain links TRBV6-5 with TRBJ2-1, with TRBD2 matching 7 bases. The germline CDR1 and CDR2 sequences are MNHEY and SVGAGI. Trimming at V came to 3 bases and at J to 5 bases, leaving 7 bases not matched to a gene. This CDR3 region has 15 residues. The CDR3 coding sequence is TGTGCCAGCAGTTATCGTCTAGCGGTGAACAATGAGCAGTTCTTC. Translated, it gives CASSYRLAVNNEQFF.

V usage is TRBV6-6 and J usage is TRBJ1-5; no reliable D call. This CDR3 spans 15 amino acids. V was pared by 5 bases and J by 7 bases, with 18 bases between. CDR1 is MNHNY and CDR2 is SVGAGI in the germline V gene (reference sequence). CDR3 loop: CASSLERPLVQPQHF. Here the CDR3 DNA reads TGTGCCAGCAGTCTGGAGAGGCCTCTGGTGCAGCCCCAGCATTTT.

The V and J genes are TRBV7-8 and TRBJ1-4; possible D gene TRBD1, 6 bases. Trimming cost V 1 base and J 8 bases, with 17 bases left between them. The CDR3 consists of 16 residues. Germline CDR1 and CDR2: SGHVS and FQNEAQ. CDR3 region: CASSLDPTGRNEKLFF. The DNA for the CDR3 is TGTGCCAGCAGCTTAGACCCGACAGGACGCAACGAAAAACTGTTTTTT.

The gene calls are TRBV11-3 and TRBJ2-1; D perhaps matches TRBD1 (5 bases). Germline-derived CDR1 and CDR2 are SGHNT and YENEEA. The CDR3 spans 14 residues. V lost 1 base, J lost 5 bases, and 9 bases lay in between. CDR3 nucleotides: TGTGCCAGCAGCTTAGGCAGGGCCAACAATGAGCAGTTCTTC. Its translation is CASSLGRANNEQFF.

The rearrangement links TRBV27 to TRBJ2-1; TRBD2 aligns across 13 bases. The CDR3 spans 17 residues. Per the germline V gene, CDR1 is MNHEY and CDR2 is SMNVEV (reference sequence). After removal of 3 bases from V and 3 bases from J, the junction contained 5 bases not matched to a gene. This chain's CDR3 is CASSFARLAGGYNEQFF. The DNA for the CDR3 is TGTGCCAGCAGTTTCGCCCGACTAGCGGGAGGCTACAATGAGCAGTTCTTC.

CDR3 bases: TGTGCCAGCAGTGATTGGGAGAACACTGAAGCTTTCTTT. Protein sequence: CASSDWENTEAFF. This sequence joins TRBV6-6 and TRBJ1-1; no definite D call. Trimming pared 5 bases from V and 1 base from J, leaving 8 bases between. The CDR3 has 13 residues. Looked up from germline, CDR1 is MNHNY and CDR2 is SVGAGI (reference sequence).

The gene calls are TRBV25-1 and TRBJ2-3, with D possibly being TRBD2 (5 bases). CDR3 length equals 16 residues. Deletions cut 4 bases from V and 2 bases from J, with 16 bases between. Germline V CDR1 and CDR2: MGHDK, SYGVNS. CDR3 nucleotides: TGTGCCAGCAGTGGGGAGAGGTTAAGACCCACAGATACGCAGTATTTT. It codes for CASSGERLRPTDTQYF. Using reference TRBV25-1 and TRBJ2-3 for the parts outside the CDR3, the full variable domain is EADIYQTPRYLVIGTGKKITLECSQTMGHDKMYWYQQDPGMELHLIHYSYGVNSTEKGDLSSESTVSRIRTEHFPLTLESARPSHTSQYLCASSGERLRPTDTQYFGPGTRLTVL.

The V call is TRBV5-4, the J call TRBJ2-1; D is undetermined. This CDR3 is built from 15 residues. CDR1 and CDR2 from the germline V gene are SGHNT and YYREEE (reference sequence). Trimming pared 2 bases from V and 0 bases from J, leaving 9 bases between. CDR3: CASSFTGLSYNEQFF. CDR3 DNA: TGTGCCAGCAGCTTCACGGGTCTCTCCTACAATGAGCAGTTCTTC. Variable domain in full (rest from reference TRBV5-4 and TRBJ2-1): ETGVTQSPTHLIKTRGQQVTLRCSSQSGHNTVSWYQQALGQGPQFIFQYYREEENGRGNFPPRFSGLQFPNYSSELNVNALELDDSALYLCASSFTGLSYNEQFFGPGTRLTVL.

The chain couples TRBV5-8 to TRBJ1-5; D call uncertain. In germline, CDR1 is SGHTS, CDR2 YDEGEE. The CDR3 covers 17 residues. V shed 1 base and J shed 4 bases, with 18 bases lying between them. CDR3 sequence reads: CASSLYPGRNYNQPQHF. DNA of the CDR3: TGTGCCAGCAGCTTGTATCCAGGCCGAAATTATAATCAGCCCCAGCATTTT.

The chain is built from TRBV5-1 and TRBJ2-2; D is uncertain. Germline-derived CDR1 and CDR2 are SGHRS and YFSETQ. The CDR3 length is 14 residues. Deletions cut 4 bases from V and 3 bases from J, with 10 bases between. Written as DNA, the CDR3 is TGCGCCAGCAGCCCGAGATCCGACACCGGGGAGCTGTTTTTT. Protein: CASSPRSDTGELFF.

Turning to this clone: Additional DNA sequences in this sample encode the identical CDR3. The chain combines TRBV18 with TRBJ1-5; unclear D gene. Trimming stripped 6 bases from V and 0 bases from J, with 6 bases between. Germline V gene data show CDR1 as KGHSH and CDR2 as LQKENI. There are 13 residues in the CDR3. CDR3 amino acids: CASSPLSNQPQHF. As DNA, the CDR3 is TGTGCCAGCTCGCCCCTTAGCAATCAGCCCCAGCATTTT. Based on the CDR3 plus reference TRBV18 and TRBJ1-5, the full variable domain is NAGVMQNPRHLVRRRGQEARLRCSPMKGHSHVYWYRQLPEEGLKFMVYLQKENIIDESGMPKERFSAEFPKEGPSILRIQQVVRGDSAAYFCASSPLSNQPQHFGDGTRLSIL.

The count of this clone is one. This rearrangement joins TRBV5-6 to TRBJ2-1; 12 bases agree with TRBD2. The CDR3 contains 17 residues. From germline, CDR1 is SGHDT and CDR2 YYEEEE. J gave up 0 bases and V 4 bases, and 5 bases lay outside the gene matches. The CDR3 sequence: CASSPGLAGRSYNEQFF. DNA for the CDR3: TGTGCCAGCAGCCCCGGACTAGCGGGGCGCTCCTACAATGAGCAGTTCTTC.

The rearrangement links TRBV28 to TRBJ1-4, with 7 bases identical to TRBD1. V lost 6 bases and J lost 8; bases outside the gene matches: 9. Germline V gene sequence: CDR1 MDHEN, CDR2 SYDVKM. CDR3 size: 14 residues. Here the CDR3 reads CASSLDRVLEKLFF. CDR3 sequence (DNA): TGTGCCAGCAGCCTTGACAGGGTGCTCGAAAAACTGTTTTTT.

This clone was counted once. This chain uses TRBV5-1 with TRBJ1-3; no reliable D call. The CDR3 runs to 12 residues. Germline lookup yields CDR1 SGHRS and CDR2 YFSETQ. V was clipped by 1 base and J by 8 bases, with 7 bases between them. CDR3 region: CASSLLGDTIYF. In DNA form, the CDR3 reads TGCGCCAGCAGCTTGTTGGGTGACACCATATATTTT. Looking up the rest from reference TRBV5-1 and TRBJ1-3 gives the full variable domain: KAGVTQTPRYLIKTRGQQVTLSCSPISGHRSVSWYQQTPGQGLQFLFEYFSETQRNKGNFPGRFSGRQFSNSRSEMNVSTLELGDSALYLCASSLLGDTIYFGEGSWLTVV.

Here the CDR3 reads CASSLLPREAGGPSDTQYF. As DNA, the CDR3 is TGTGCCAGCAGCCTCCTTCCGCGCGAGGCGGGAGGGCCCTCGGATACGCAGTATTTT. The V gene is TRBV7-3, the J gene TRBJ2-3, with 9 nucleotides matching TRBD2. V gave up 5 bases and J gave up 6 bases; unmatched junction bases: 21. The CDR3 spans 19 residues. The germline gives CDR1 SGHTA, CDR2 FQGTGA.

This chain connects TRBV28 to TRBJ1-5; no reliable D call. V was trimmed by 2 bases and J by 2 bases, leaving 13 bases between them. CDR1 and CDR2 (germline): MDHEN, SYDVKM. The CDR3 loop spans 16 amino acids. The CDR3 sequence: CASSLVVGPGNQPQHF. Written as DNA, the CDR3 is TGTGCCAGCAGTTTAGTAGTCGGTCCGGGCAATCAGCCCCAGCATTTT.

The rearrangement joins TRBV2 to TRBJ1-2; 7 nucleotides match TRBD1. V was pared by 8 bases and J by 4 bases, with 4 bases of the junction left unmatched. Germline V gives CDR1 SNHLY, CDR2 FYNNEI. The CDR3 is 12 amino acids. The CDR3 DNA reads TGTGCCAGCGAGTCAGGGGGCTATGGCTACACCTTC. This codes for CASESGGYGYTF.